This is a list of T cell receptor beta chains from one sample in a study of CD8 T cells in ankylosing spondylitis. TCRdb reprocessed the 5' RACE reads via MiXCR and lists one record per CDR3 protein. This table holds under 300,000 distinct CDR3 sequences, 8% to 9.5% found once. Sequences were obtained from blood, either unsorted or a sorted T cell fraction (not recorded which). The source is a male donor with ankylosing spondylitis or in good health (not recorded which). Both conserved end residues are part of each CDR3. D genes are given only for firm matches. Clone size is stated in some rows and not others, as once, few, many or a class when expanded.

TRBJ1-1 | TRBV3-1 | many | - | CASSQEGRNTEAFF | TGTGCCAGCAGCCAAGAGGGCAGGAACACTGAAGCTTTCTTT
TRBJ2-5 | TRBV20-1 | many | - | CSARRTIGETQYF | TGCAGTGCTAGAAGGACTATCGGGGAGACCCAGTACTTC
TRBJ2-7 | TRBV15 | many | - | CATSRGLSRGTEQYF | TGTGCCACCAGCAGAGGTCTGTCTCGGGGTACCGAGCAGTACTTC
TRBJ1-1 | TRBV12-3/TRBV12-4 | many | - | CASSRTGSEAFF | TGTGCCAGCAGTCGGACGGGAAGTGAAGCTTTCTTT
TRBJ2-1 | TRBV4-2 | many | - | CASSPRTGRIGNEQFF | TGTGCCAGCAGCCCCCGTACAGGGAGGATCGGTAATGAGCAGTTCTTC
TRBJ2-1 | TRBV20-1 | many | TRBD2 | CSARDGSGGSNEQFF | TGCAGTGCTAGAGATGGGTCCGGGGGGTCCAATGAGCAGTTCTTC
TRBJ2-1 | TRBV7-2 | few | - | CASSPLSSSYNEQFF | TGTGCCAGCAGCCCCTTAAGTAGCTCCTACAATGAGCAGTTCTTC
TRBJ1-5 | TRBV19 | many | - | CASSTALYSNQPQHF | TGTGCCAGTAGTACAGCTCTCTATAGCAATCAGCCCCAGCATTTT
TRBJ2-7 | TRBV20-1 | many | TRBD2 | CSARTTGLAGAIVYEQYF | TGCAGTGCTAGAACTACGGGACTAGCGGGAGCAATAGTCTACGAGCAGTACTTC
TRBJ2-3 | TRBV5-1 | many | - | CASSFRDLRTDTQYF | TGCGCCAGCAGCTTCCGGGACTTAAGAACAGATACGCAGTATTTT
TRBJ1-6 | TRBV20-1 | many | - | CSARQQGGSPLHF | TGCAGTGCTAGGCAACAGGGTGGTTCACCCCTCCACTTT
TRBJ2-2 | TRBV29-1 | many | TRBD2 | CSVGLAHTGELFF | TGCAGCGTAGGACTAGCTCACACCGGGGAGCTGTTTTTT
TRBJ2-7 | TRBV7-2 | few | - | CASSLAVGPNYEQYF | TGTGCCAGCAGCTTAGCGGTCGGACCTAACTACGAGCAGTACTTC
TRBJ1-1 | TRBV19 | many | - | CASSPLLTGGGNTEAFF | TGTGCCAGTAGTCCCCTATTGACGGGCGGAGGGAACACTGAAGCTTTCTTT
TRBJ2-2 | TRBV20-1 | few | - | CSARRDTNTGELFF | TGCAGTGCTAGACGGGACACCAACACCGGGGAGCTGTTTTTT
TRBJ1-5 | TRBV20-1 | many | - | CSARAQGNQPQHF | TGCAGTGCTAGAGCCCAGGGGAATCAGCCCCAGCATTTT
TRBJ1-4 | TRBV5-4 | few | TRBD1 | CASSAGGQGNEKLFF | TGTGCCAGCAGCGCGGGGGGACAGGGTAATGAAAAACTGTTTTTT
TRBJ1-1 | TRBV7-6 | many | TRBD1 | CASSSDREQPDNTEAFF | TGTGCCAGCAGCTCTGACAGGGAGCAACCTGACAACACTGAAGCTTTCTTT
TRBJ2-3 | TRBV20-1 | - | TRBD2 | CSARTSGIPYTDTQYF | TGCAGTGCAAGGACTAGCGGGATCCCCTACACAGATACGCAGTATTTT
TRBJ1-1 | TRBV12-3/TRBV12-4 | many | - | CASSPQDRNTEAFF | TGTGCCAGCAGTCCACAGGACCGAAACACTGAAGCTTTCTTT
TRBJ2-3 | TRBV6-1 | many | - | CASGPVGTDTQYF | TGTGCCAGCGGACCCGTAGGGACAGATACGCAGTATTTT
TRBJ2-2 | TRBV20-1 | few | TRBD2 | CCARLAGGPRTGELFF | TGCTGTGCTCGGCTAGCGGGAGGGCCTAGGACCGGGGAGCTGTTTTTT
TRBJ1-5 | TRBV12-3/TRBV12-4 | - | TRBD1 | CASSLGTGSSNQPQHF | TGTGCCAGCAGTTTAGGGACAGGGAGTAGCAATCAGCCCCAGCATTTT
TRBJ1-4 | TRBV20-1 | many | - | CSANSEPGGELFF | TGCAGTGCTAATAGCGAACCCGGGGGGGAACTGTTTTTT
TRBJ2-7 | TRBV5-1 | few | TRBD1 | CASSFRQGYEQYF | TGCGCCAGCAGCTTCCGACAGGGGTACGAGCAGTACTTC
TRBJ2-1 | TRBV5-1 | - | - | CASTPYVGGKGSSYNEQFF | TGCGCCAGCACCCCTTATGTGGGAGGTAAAGGGAGCTCCTACAATGAGCAGTTCTTC
TRBJ2-7 | TRBV15 | - | TRBD2 | CATSRGPGGGSYEQYF | TGTGCCACCAGCAGAGGTCCAGGCGGGGGCTCCTACGAGCAGTACTTC
TRBJ2-7 | TRBV5-1 | few | TRBD1 | CASFRTGDHEQYF | TGCGCCAGCTTCCGGACAGGGGATCACGAGCAGTACTTC
TRBJ2-5 | TRBV4-2 | - | - | CASSQDLAFETQYF | TGTGCCAGCAGCCAAGATCTGGCTTTCGAGACCCAGTACTTC
TRBJ1-6 | TRBV27 | many | - | CASRPETLSSYNSPLHF | TGTGCCAGCAGACCCGAAACCCTCAGCTCCTATAATTCACCCCTCCACTTT
TRBJ2-3 | TRBV12-3/TRBV12-4 | few | - | CASSRRVGSRTDTQYF | TGTGCCAGCAGCCGCAGGGTCGGGAGCCGCACAGATACGCAGTATTTT
TRBJ2-7 | TRBV6-6 | - | - | CASSRGPPGEQYF | TGTGCCAGCAGTCGTGGGCCCCCCGGGGAGCAGTACTTC
TRBJ2-7 | TRBV29-1 | many | TRBD2 | CSVEDGGAYEQYF | TGCAGCGTTGAAGATGGGGGGGCCTACGAGCAGTACTTC
TRBJ2-7 | TRBV20-1 | many | - | CSAQGLPYEQYF | TGCAGTGCCCAGGGTCTTCCCTACGAGCAGTACTTC
TRBJ1-6 | TRBV12-3/TRBV12-4 | many | - | CASSLLRVAPLHF | TGTGCCAGCAGTTTACTGAGGGTCGCACCCCTCCACTTT
TRBJ1-1 | TRBV5-6 | many | TRBD1 | CASSYWTGGTEAFF | TGTGCCAGCAGCTACTGGACAGGGGGCACTGAAGCTTTCTTT
TRBJ2-1 | TRBV5-6 | many | TRBD2 | CASSFLAGGSYNEQFF | TGTGCCAGCAGCTTCCTCGCGGGGGGGTCCTACAATGAGCAGTTCTTC
TRBJ1-5 | TRBV6-2/TRBV6-3 | - | - | CASSYRQGASQPQHF | TGTGCCAGCAGTTACAGGCAGGGAGCATCCCAGCCCCAGCATTTT
TRBJ1-1 | TRBV7-2 | many | - | CASSPYMNTEAFF | TGTGCCAGCAGCCCGTACATGAACACTGAAGCTTTCTTT
TRBJ2-7 | TRBV2 | many | TRBD1 | CARGVGTGYYEQYF | TGTGCCAGGGGTGTCGGGACAGGCTACTACGAGCAGTACTTC
TRBJ2-1 | TRBV5-5 | few | TRBD1 | CASSPMTGLNEQFF | TGTGCCAGCAGCCCGATGACAGGGTTGAATGAGCAGTTCTTC
TRBJ1-5 | TRBV12-3/TRBV12-4 | many | - | CASSFGDSNQPQHF | TGTGCCAGCAGTTTCGGTGACAGCAATCAGCCCCAGCATTTT
TRBJ1-3 | TRBV12-3/TRBV12-4 | many | - | CASSGRQMSHTIYF | TGTGCCAGCAGTGGTCGACAGATGAGCCACACCATATATTTT
TRBJ2-1 | TRBV29-1 | many | - | CSVEFRGWYNEQFF | TGCAGCGTTGAATTTAGGGGATGGTACAATGAGCAGTTCTTC
TRBJ2-1 | TRBV20-1 | many | TRBD2 | CSARGRGKDYNEQFF | TGCAGTGCTAGAGGGCGGGGGAAAGATTACAATGAGCAGTTCTTC
TRBJ2-3 | TRBV5-4 | few | TRBD1 | CASSLAGQGTDTQYF | TGTGCCAGCAGCTTGGCGGGACAGGGGACAGATACGCAGTATTTT